The subject of this entry is one TCR beta chain. What it recognizes is unknown. Random hexamers were used to reverse transcribe the RNA input (roughly 0.5 to 1 ug). An immunoSEQ multiplex PCR generated amplified TCR beta CDR3 products spanning 54 Vbeta and 13 Jbeta. Via MiXCR, TCRdb re-called the immunoSEQ multiplex PCR reads, giving one row per CDR3 protein. The profile shows approximately 230,000 distinct CDR3 sequences, 93% of them singletons. V gave up 4 bases and J gave up 4 bases, with 11 bases separating them. Germline V gene sequence: CDR1 SGHTS, CDR2 YDEGEE. The CDR3 extends over 13 amino acids. This entry belongs to a study of CD8 T cells in Susac syndrome. The authors sequenced TCR beta from blood CD8+ and CD4+ T cells. TEMRA cells were enriched by FACS, and CD4+ and CD8+ T cells were negatively isolated. Findings and limits, study-wide: The authors acknowledged that their TCR sequencing and HLA analysis involved a relatively small number of individuals.

The source is a human donor with multiple sclerosis. Sequenced: CD4+ T cells from PBMCs. The chain has TRBV5-8 and TRBJ1-1; the D is unclear. The CDR3 DNA sequence: TGTGCCAGCAGCACCCGGGGTGGCACTGAAGCTTTCTTT. Amino acid sequence: CASSTRGGTEAFF.